This T cell receptor (beta chain) was found in a study of T cell clonality in common variable immunodeficiency. Per the germline V gene, CDR1 is DFQATT and CDR2 is SNEGSKA (reference sequence). This CDR3 region has 12 residues. V lost 6 bases and J lost 4; bases outside the gene matches: 6. The method was immunoSEQ multiplex PCR; TCRdb's version includes in-frame clones alone and lacks a portion of them. There are roughly 43,000 clones in the sample, none observed a single time. Blood samples were heparinized, roughly 5 to 8 ml per donor. This clone has a count of ten or more. Read data end 3 residues before the CDR3 end; the end is taken from the germline J gene.

The TCR comes from a person aged 18 to 70 in good health. The source material was peripheral blood mononuclear cells. The rearrangement joins TRBV20-1 to TRBJ2-7, with 7 bases that match TRBD2. Incomplete CDR3 DNA: TGCAGTGCCCCAACGGGGGGTTACGAG. This encodes CSAPTGGYE. The full CDR3 protein reads CSAPTGGYEQYF.